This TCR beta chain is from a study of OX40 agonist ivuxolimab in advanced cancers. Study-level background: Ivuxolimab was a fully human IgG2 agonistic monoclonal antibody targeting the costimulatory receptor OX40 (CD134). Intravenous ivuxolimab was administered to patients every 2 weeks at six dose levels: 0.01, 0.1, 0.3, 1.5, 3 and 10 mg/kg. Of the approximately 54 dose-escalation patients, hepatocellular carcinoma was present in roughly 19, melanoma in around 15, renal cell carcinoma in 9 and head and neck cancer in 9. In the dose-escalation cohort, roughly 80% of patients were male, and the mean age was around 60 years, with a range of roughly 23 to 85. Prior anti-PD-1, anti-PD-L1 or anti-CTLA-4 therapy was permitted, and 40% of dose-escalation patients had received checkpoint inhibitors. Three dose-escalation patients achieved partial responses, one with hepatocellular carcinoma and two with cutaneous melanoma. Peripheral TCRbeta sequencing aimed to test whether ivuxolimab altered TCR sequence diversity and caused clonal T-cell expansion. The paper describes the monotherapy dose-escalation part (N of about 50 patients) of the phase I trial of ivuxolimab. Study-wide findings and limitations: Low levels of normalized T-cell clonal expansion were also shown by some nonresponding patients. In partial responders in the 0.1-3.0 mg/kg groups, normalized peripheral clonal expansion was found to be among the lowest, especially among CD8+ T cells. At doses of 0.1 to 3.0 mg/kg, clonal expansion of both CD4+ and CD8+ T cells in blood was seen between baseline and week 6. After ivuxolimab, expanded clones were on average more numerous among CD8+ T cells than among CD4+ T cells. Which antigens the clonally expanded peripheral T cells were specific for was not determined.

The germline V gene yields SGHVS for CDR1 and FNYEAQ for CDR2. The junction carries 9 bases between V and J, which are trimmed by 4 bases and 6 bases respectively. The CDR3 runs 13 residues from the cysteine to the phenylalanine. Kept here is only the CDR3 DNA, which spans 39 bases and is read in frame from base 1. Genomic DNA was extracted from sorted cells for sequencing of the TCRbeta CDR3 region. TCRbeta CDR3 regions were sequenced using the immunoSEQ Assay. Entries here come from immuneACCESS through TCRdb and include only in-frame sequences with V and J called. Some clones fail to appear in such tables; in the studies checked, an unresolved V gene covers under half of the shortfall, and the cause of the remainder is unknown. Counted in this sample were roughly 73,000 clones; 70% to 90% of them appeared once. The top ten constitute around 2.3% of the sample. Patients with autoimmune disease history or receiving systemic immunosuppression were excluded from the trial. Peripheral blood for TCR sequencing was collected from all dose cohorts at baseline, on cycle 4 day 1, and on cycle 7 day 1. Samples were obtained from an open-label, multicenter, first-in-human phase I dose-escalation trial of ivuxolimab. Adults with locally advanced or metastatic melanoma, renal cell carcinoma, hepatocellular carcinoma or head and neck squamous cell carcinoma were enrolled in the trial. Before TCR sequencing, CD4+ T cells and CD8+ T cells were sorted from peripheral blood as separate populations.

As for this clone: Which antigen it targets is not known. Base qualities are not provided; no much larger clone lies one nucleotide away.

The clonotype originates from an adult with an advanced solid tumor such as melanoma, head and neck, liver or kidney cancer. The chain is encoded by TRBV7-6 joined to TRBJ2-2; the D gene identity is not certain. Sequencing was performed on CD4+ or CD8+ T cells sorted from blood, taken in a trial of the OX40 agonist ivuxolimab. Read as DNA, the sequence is TGTGCCAGCAGCTATACAGACTCCGGGGAGCTGTTTTTT. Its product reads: CASSYTDSGELFF.